A single sample is the source of the 2 T cell receptor beta chains below, sequenced in a study of Graves' ophthalmopathy and Graves' hyperthyroidism. The authors amplified TCR beta CDR3 regions, and they did so from RNA transcripts for repertoire sequencing. In the first round, RT-PCR was carried out with HTBI primers, and a multiplex PCR formed the second round. TCRdb called the multiplex PCR reads again in MiXCR, with one record for every CDR3 protein. The sample has hundreds of thousands of distinct CDR3 sequences; 45% are singletons. The sequenced sample consisted of peripheral blood. The receptors here all came from an adult man with Graves' ophthalmopathy.

CDR3 loop: CASTPRPNSPLHF. The CDR3 DNA is TGTGCCAGCACCCCTCGACCAAATTCACCCCTCCACTTT. The rearrangement uses TRBV12-3 or TRBV12-4 and TRBJ1-6, with D unclear. The V end lost 7 bases, the J end lost 7 bases, and 11 bases lay between the germline ends. The CDR3 runs to 13 residues.

The chain has TRBV7-9 and TRBJ1-1; a possible D gene is TRBD1 (5 bases). Trimming removed 5 bases at V and 8 bases at J, with 21 bases between. CDR3 length: 15 residues. Germline V CDR1 and CDR2: SEHNR, FQNEAQ (reference sequence). The CDR3 here is CASSQSRVDRGEAFF. CDR3 coding DNA: TGTGCCAGCAGCCAAAGTAGGGTCGACAGAGGCGAAGCTTTCTTT.